The 32 T cell receptor beta chains below were found in one sample sequenced in a study of T cells in Graves' hyperthyroidism and ophthalmopathy. RNA transcripts provided the source from which TCR beta CDR3 regions were amplified. HTBI primers were employed in a first-round RT-PCR of the TCR CDR3. MiXCR was run by TCRdb on the multiplex PCR reads, yielding one entry per CDR3 protein. The table has hundreds of thousands of distinct CDR3 sequences, around 15% seen once; the top ten hold around 18%. The sequenced sample consisted of blood. These receptors all stem from a woman aged 18 to 35 with Graves' hyperthyroidism.

This clonotype was seen a few times. The rearrangement joins TRBV19 to TRBJ2-3; no clear D. CDR1 is LNHDA, CDR2 SQIVND, per germline (reference sequence). CDR3 length: 15 residues. The germline V and J ends were trimmed by 3 bases and 7 bases, with 17 bases remaining between them. CDR3 amino acids: CASSILEYDSYTQYF. In DNA form, the CDR3 reads TGTGCCAGTAGTATCCTCGAGTACGACTCGTATACGCAGTATTTT.

The chain couples TRBV5-1 to TRBJ2-3, with 7 bases identical to TRBD1. Unmatched junction bases numbered 8, after V lost 6 bases and J lost 4 bases. CDR1 and CDR2 (germline): SGHRS, YFSETQ. There are 14 residues in the CDR3. The CDR3 protein is CASTNRGKADTQYF. The CDR3 DNA is TGCGCCAGCACCAACAGGGGTAAGGCAGATACGCAGTATTTT.

The genes are TRBV6-5 and TRBJ1-6; the D gene is possibly TRBD1 (5 bases). With 2 bases removed from V and 7 bases from J, the gap between germline ends came to 15 bases. Germline V gene sequence: CDR1 MNHEY, CDR2 SVGAGI. The CDR3 loop spans 16 amino acids. This CDR3 is CASSYPLGGLNSPLHF. The CDR3 coding sequence is TGTGCCAGCAGTTACCCGCTTGGGGGACTGAATTCACCCCTCCACTTT.

The gene calls are TRBV11-2 and TRBJ1-5, with D unresolved. CDR1 SGHAT and CDR2 FQNNGV come from the germline V gene. The ends were cut back, 0 bases at V and 6 bases at J, with 6 bases in the middle. CDR3 size: 13 residues. The DNA for the CDR3 is TGTGCCAGCAGCTTAGACCAGGTTCAGCCCCAGCATTTT. Its protein product is CASSLDQVQPQHF.

This clonotype was recorded at least ten times. This chain connects TRBV12-3 or TRBV12-4 to TRBJ1-5, with D possibly being TRBD1 (6 bases). CDR3 length: 14 amino acids. V dropped 5 bases and J dropped 5 bases, with 13 bases sitting between them. CDR3 bases: TGTGCCAGCAGTACTGACAGGAGTTATCAGCCCCAGCATTTT. Translating gives CASSTDRSYQPQHF.

V is TRBV7-8 and J is TRBJ2-4; tentatively, D is TRBD1 (6 bases). The V end was cut by 5 bases, the J end by 7 bases, with 15 bases between. The CDR3 runs to 14 residues. Germline CDR1 is SGHVS and CDR2 is FQNEAQ. The CDR3 DNA follows: TGTGCCAGCAGCCCCGGACAGAGGGCGAACATTCAGTACTTC. This translates into CASSPGQRANIQYF.

This clonotype has more than one count but fewer than ten. The V gene is TRBV5-1, the J gene TRBJ2-3, with 10 bases fitting TRBD2. This CDR3 contains 19 residues. Trimming took 0 bases from V and 0 from J; bases not matched to a gene: 10. Germline V gene lookup returns CDR1 SGHRS and CDR2 YFSETQ. CDR3: CASSLGASGGPASTDTQYF. DNA of the CDR3: TGCGCCAGCAGCTTGGGGGCTAGCGGGGGCCCCGCTAGCACAGATACGCAGTATTTT. The entire variable domain, with the rest obtained from reference TRBV5-1 and TRBJ2-3, is as follows: KAGVTQTPRYLIKTRGQQVTLSCSPISGHRSVSWYQQTPGQGLQFLFEYFSETQRNKGNFPGRFSGRQFSNSRSEMNVSTLELGDSALYLCASSLGASGGPASTDTQYFGPGTRLTVL.

This clonotype was detected many times. The gene calls are TRBV6-6 and TRBJ2-5, with D perhaps matching TRBD1 or TRBD2 (5 bases each). CDR3 length: 14 amino acids. Germline V CDR1 and CDR2: MNHNY, SVGAGI (reference sequence). Trimming cost V 0 bases and J 4 bases, with 9 bases left between them. The CDR3 bases are TGTGCCAGCAGTTACTCGGGGGTCCCAGAGACCCAGTACTTC. Amino acid sequence: CASSYSGVPETQYF.

For the CDR3, the DNA is TGTGCCAGCTCACCAGGGGGGCGAGGTTCTGGAAACACCATATATTTT. This sequence encodes CASSPGGRGSGNTIYF. The V gene is TRBV18, the J gene TRBJ1-3; D may be TRBD1 (6 bases). The V and J ends lost 2 bases and 1 base respectively, with 12 bases between them. The CDR3 has 16 amino acids. In germline, CDR1 is KGHSH, CDR2 LQKENI.

This clonotype has a handful of counts. The chain combines TRBV7-8 with TRBJ1-5, with D unresolved. The V gene's germline CDR1 is SGHVS and CDR2 FQNEAQ. Trimming cost V 6 bases and J 6 bases, with 9 bases left between them. The CDR3 runs 12 residues. This CDR3 reads CASSPGRQPQHF. Written as DNA, the CDR3 is TGTGCCAGCAGTCCAGGTCGTCAGCCCCAGCATTTT.

This clonotype was observed many times. In DNA form, the CDR3 reads TGTGCCATCAGTGAGTTCGGACAGAACACTGAAGCTTTCTTT. Residues: CAISEFGQNTEAFF. This chain connects TRBV10-3 to TRBJ1-1; perhaps TRBD1 as D (5 bases). This CDR3 has 14 amino acids. CDR1 is ENHRY, CDR2 SYGVKD, per germline. Trimming cost V 1 base and J 1 base, with 7 bases left between them.

This clonotype was found many times. CDR3 protein: CASSLASGTNEQYF. CDR3 bases: TGTGCCAGCAGTTTGGCTAGCGGGACCAACGAGCAGTACTTC. The chain recombines TRBV28 with TRBJ2-7, with TRBD2 identical over 9 bases. V was clipped by 3 bases and J by 5 bases; unmatched bases: 5. Germline assignment: CDR1 MDHEN and CDR2 SYDVKM. The length of the CDR3 is 14 residues.

This clonotype was counted ten times or more. This chain uses TRBV20-1 with TRBJ2-7, with 10 bases identical to TRBD2. The CDR3 has 13 amino acids. CDR1 and CDR2 from the germline V gene are DFQATT and SNEGSKA (reference sequence). V lost 6 bases, J lost 0 bases, and 2 bases stayed unmatched. The CDR3 loop is CSAIAGGSYEQYF. The CDR3 DNA reads as TGCAGTGCGATAGCGGGAGGCTCCTACGAGCAGTACTTC.

V is TRBV29-1 and J is TRBJ2-3; 7 bases align to TRBD2. The germline CDR1 and CDR2 sequences are SQVTM and ANQGSEA. The CDR3 is made up of 14 amino acids. V lost 2 bases and J lost 5; bases outside the gene matches: 7. Here the CDR3 reads CSVELAGEGDTQYF. The CDR3 nucleotides read TGCAGCGTTGAATTGGCGGGGGAGGGAGATACGCAGTATTTT.

This clonotype has a count of ten or more. The chain combines TRBV6-2 or TRBV6-3 with TRBJ2-1; D unclear. The length of the CDR3 is 14 residues. CDR1 and CDR2 (germline): MNHEY, SVGEGT. Trimming removed 0 bases from V and 6 bases from J, with 9 bases in between. CDR3 in DNA: TGTGCCAGCAGTTACTCAAACTTGGGCAATGAGCAGTTCTTC. This gives the protein CASSYSNLGNEQFF.

This clonotype was detected ten times or more. The chain recombines TRBV9 with TRBJ2-1; 11 bases map to TRBD2. The CDR3 has 17 residues. Per germline, CDR1 SGDLS and CDR2 YYNGEE. V lost 0 bases and J lost 6; bases outside the gene matches: 8. The CDR3 here is CASSVDPLAGVVNEQFF. The CDR3 DNA is TGTGCCAGCAGCGTAGACCCACTAGCGGGAGTGGTCAATGAGCAGTTCTTC.

Many counts were recorded for this clonotype. A much larger clonotype is one base distant, so this may be a read error. V is TRBV7-9 and J is TRBJ2-3, with D hard to call. V lost 1 base, J lost 7 bases, and 6 bases lay in between. The CDR3 runs 12 residues. Germline CDR1 SEHNR, CDR2 FQNEAQ (reference sequence). CDR3 residues: CASSLGANTQYF. As DNA, the CDR3 is TGTGCCAGCAGCTTAGGGGCAAATACGCAGTATTTT.

This clonotype has just a few counts. This sequence joins TRBV5-5 and TRBJ2-2; D is uncertain. Germline CDR1 reads SGHKS; CDR2 reads YYEKEE (reference sequence). Trimming took 10 bases from V and 4 from J, leaving 17 bases between them. The CDR3 has 14 residues. CDR3 DNA sequence: TGTGCCTCCCACCCGGGCAGCGTCACCGGGGAGCTGTTTTTT. Its protein is CASHPGSVTGELFF.

This clonotype was detected many times. The J gene is TRBJ1-2, the V gene TRBV2; D possibly corresponds to TRBD1 (6 bases). Trimming took 11 bases from V and 6 from J, leaving 10 bases between them. Germline CDR1 SNHLY, CDR2 FYNNEI. This CDR3 region has 10 residues. This CDR3 reads CASYRDGYTF. The DNA for the CDR3 is TGTGCCTCTTACAGGGATGGCTACACCTTC.

This clonotype was detected only a few times. The chain is built from TRBV5-5 and TRBJ1-5; possibly TRBD1 for D (5 bases). This CDR3 contains 15 residues. CDR1 and CDR2 from the germline V gene are SGHKS and YYEKEE (reference sequence). The V gene lost 4 bases and the J gene lost 5 bases, with 16 bases spanning the gap. This CDR3 is CASSATGTDYQPQHF. CDR3 DNA: TGTGCCAGCAGCGCTACCGGGACGGATTATCAGCCCCAGCATTTT.

This clonotype showed up many times. V gene TRBV20-1 combines with J gene TRBJ2-3; D gene unclear. From germline, CDR1 is DFQATT and CDR2 SNEGSKA (reference sequence). The CDR3 consists of 15 residues. With 3 bases removed from V and 4 bases from J, the gap between germline ends came to 17 bases. Written as DNA, the CDR3 is TGCAGTGCTAGTGGGCTCTCACACCCCCCAGATACGCAGTATTTT. Protein sequence: CSASGLSHPPDTQYF.

The chain carries TRBV5-1 and TRBJ2-1, with 12 bases matching TRBD2. V was clipped by 3 bases and J by 5 bases; unmatched bases: 6. Per the germline V gene, CDR1 is SGHRS and CDR2 is YFSETQ. This CDR3 is built from 16 residues. CDR3 sequence: CASSSASGRADNEQFF. DNA for the CDR3: TGCGCCAGCAGCTCCGCTAGCGGGAGGGCCGACAATGAGCAGTTCTTC.

This clonotype was counted at least ten times. This chain connects TRBV20-1 to TRBJ2-7; 7 bases align to TRBD2. With 0 bases clipped from V and 7 bases from J, the junction kept 12 bases outside the gene matches. Germline CDR1 and CDR2: DFQATT and SNEGSKA (reference sequence). This CDR3 is built from 15 residues. The CDR3 protein is CSARDPGGGPLEQYF. DNA of the CDR3: TGCAGTGCTAGAGATCCGGGGGGAGGGCCGTTGGAGCAGTACTTC.

The chain combines TRBV4-1 with TRBJ2-5, with no clear D. The CDR3 contains 17 residues. Trimming cost V 4 bases and J 7 bases, with 25 bases left between them. Germline V gives CDR1 MGHRA, CDR2 YSYEKL. CDR3: CASSRVWAGRVYGTQYF. DNA of the CDR3: TGCGCCAGCAGCCGAGTGTGGGCAGGACGGGTTTATGGGACCCAGTACTTC.

The sample holds many counts of this clonotype. The chain employs TRBV20-1 and TRBJ2-7, with D unresolved. The germline V gene has CDR1 DFQATT and CDR2 SNEGSKA (reference sequence). The CDR3 is 13 amino acids. V was clipped by 3 bases and J by 1 base, with 10 bases between them. CDR3 DNA: TGCAGTGCTAGGGAGTCGGCTTCCTACGAGCAGTACTTC. Its protein is CSARESASYEQYF.

This clonotype came up a few times. The chain carries TRBV28 and TRBJ1-6; D not resolved. Germline V lookup: CDR1 MDHEN, CDR2 SYDVKM. This CDR3 comprises 14 residues. V lost 8 bases, J lost 2 bases, and 10 bases lay in between. CDR3: CASEMGTYNSPLHF. The DNA for the CDR3 is TGTGCCAGCGAGATGGGGACCTATAATTCACCCCTCCACTTT.

This clonotype occurred a few times. The chain joins TRBV9 to TRBJ1-1; D call uncertain. In germline, CDR1 is SGDLS, CDR2 YYNGEE. V lost 0 bases to trimming and J lost 6 bases, with 9 bases between them. The CDR3 is 13 residues long. CDR3 loop: CASSVGVGPEAFF. Here the CDR3 DNA reads TGTGCCAGCAGCGTAGGGGTCGGACCTGAAGCTTTCTTT.

This chain joins TRBV29-1 and TRBJ1-2; D perhaps matches TRBD1 (6 bases). V was clipped by 3 bases and J by 0 bases, with 11 bases between them. CDR1 SQVTM and CDR2 ANQGSEA come from the germline V gene. The CDR3 has 14 amino acids. Written as DNA, the CDR3 is TGCAGCGTTGACCCCACAGGGACTAACTATGGCTACACCTTC. It yields the protein CSVDPTGTNYGYTF.

This clonotype was seen ten or more times. This sequence joins TRBV13 and TRBJ2-7; tentative D call: TRBD1 (5 bases). From germline, CDR1 is PRHDT and CDR2 FYEKMQ (reference sequence). The CDR3 length is 17 residues. V was shortened by 4 bases and J by 0 bases, with 19 bases between the two germline ends. CDR3 DNA: TGTGCCAGCAGCTCCGATCGTCAGGGTCTCAGCTCCTACGAGCAGTACTTC. Translation gives CASSSDRQGLSSYEQYF.

This clonotype was detected only a few times. V usage is TRBV20-1 and J usage is TRBJ2-7; 8 bases fit TRBD1. V shed 7 bases and J 5 bases; nucleotides not matched to a gene: 7. The germline CDR1 and CDR2 sequences are DFQATT and SNEGSKA (reference sequence). The CDR3 length is 12 residues. The CDR3 coding sequence is TGCAGTGTTGACAGGGGCCCCCACGAGCAGTACTTC. It encodes CSVDRGPHEQYF.

The V gene is TRBV20-1, the J gene TRBJ2-5; 8 bases are shared with TRBD1. Per the germline V gene, CDR1 is DFQATT and CDR2 is SNEGSKA (reference sequence). The CDR3 is made up of 14 amino acids. V was clipped by 1 base and J by 2 bases; unmatched bases: 3. The CDR3 reads CSARVRGLQETQYF. The CDR3 nucleotides read TGCAGTGCTAGAGTCAGGGGGCTGCAAGAGACCCAGTACTTC.

This clonotype has a count of ten or more. The rearrangement links TRBV9 to TRBJ2-5, with 9 bases identical to TRBD2. J lost 2 bases, V lost 0 bases, and 5 bases had no gene match. Germline values: CDR1 SGDLS, CDR2 YYNGEE. The CDR3 sequence is 16 residues long. The CDR3 DNA reads as TGTGCCAGCAGCGTAGAATCAGCGGGGGGACAAGAGACCCAGTACTTC. Protein: CASSVESAGGQETQYF.